Below are 11 T cell receptor beta chains sequenced from a single sample in a study of shared clonotypes between healthy human individuals. Data came from immunoSEQ multiplex PCR; TCRdb stores just in-frame clones and leaves some out. The sample consists of roughly 1 million clones, roughly 75% of them appearing once. The sample taken for sequencing was memory CD4+ T cells sorted from blood. The subset was: CD45RA-negative fraction. All receptors derive from a man aged 18 to 29 in good health.

The chain joins TRBV5-4 to TRBJ1-1; D unclear. The germline V and J ends were trimmed by 4 bases and 1 base, with 11 bases remaining between them. This CDR3 is 14 amino acids long. Germline CDR1 is SGHNT and CDR2 is YYREEE (reference sequence). DNA of the CDR3: TGTGCCAGCAGCCCCAGGACCCGGAACACTGAAGCTTTCTTT. Protein sequence: CASSPRTRNTEAFF. Using reference TRBV5-4 and TRBJ1-1 for the parts outside the CDR3, the full variable domain is ETGVTQSPTHLIKTRGQQVTLRCSSQSGHNTVSWYQQALGQGPQFIFQYYREEENGRGNFPPRFSGLQFPNYSSELNVNALELDDSALYLCASSPRTRNTEAFFGQGTRLTVV.

The rearrangement joins TRBV18 to TRBJ2-2; D is possibly TRBD1 (6 bases). In germline, CDR1 is KGHSH, CDR2 LQKENI. The germline V and J ends were trimmed by 1 base and 2 bases, with 8 bases remaining between them. There are 15 residues in the CDR3. The CDR3 bases are TGTGCCAGCTCACCACAGGACAGTAACACCGGGGAGCTGTTTTTT. Protein sequence: CASSPQDSNTGELFF.

This clone came up a few times. V gene TRBV10-3 combines with J gene TRBJ2-3; D assignment may be TRBD1 or TRBD2 (5 bases each). There are 13 residues in the CDR3. CDR1 and CDR2 (germline): ENHRY, SYGVKD. V lost 6 bases and J lost 2, with 9 bases in between. Written as DNA, the CDR3 is TGTGCCATCAGGCCGGGACCCACAGATACGCAGTATTTT. Translated, it gives CAIRPGPTDTQYF.

The J gene is TRBJ2-7, the V gene TRBV5-1; D gene uncertain. V dropped 0 bases and J dropped 5 bases, with 6 bases sitting between them. CDR3 length: 12 residues. The germline gives CDR1 SGHRS, CDR2 YFSETQ. CDR3 nucleotides: TGCGCCAGCAGCTTGGACCAGAACGAGCAGTACTTC. This encodes CASSLDQNEQYF.

In DNA, the CDR3 is TGCGCCAGCAGCTTGGAAGGATGGACAGATACGCAGTATTTT. Residues: CASSLEGWTDTQYF. The rearrangement joins TRBV5-1 to TRBJ2-3; no clear D gene. V lost 0 bases, J lost 3 bases, and 8 bases lay in between. The CDR3 sequence is 14 residues long. Germline lookup yields CDR1 SGHRS and CDR2 YFSETQ. Full variable domain (outside the CDR3, taken from reference TRBV5-1 and TRBJ2-3): KAGVTQTPRYLIKTRGQQVTLSCSPISGHRSVSWYQQTPGQGLQFLFEYFSETQRNKGNFPGRFSGRQFSNSRSEMNVSTLELGDSALYLCASSLEGWTDTQYFGPGTRLTVL.

The V and J genes are TRBV5-1 and TRBJ2-5; maybe TRBD1 (6 bases). The CDR3 loop spans 14 amino acids. The germline V and J ends were trimmed by 5 bases and 5 bases, with 16 bases remaining between them. Germline values: CDR1 SGHRS, CDR2 YFSETQ. CDR3 sequence (DNA): TGCGCCAGCAGTAGCCAGGGGCCAGGGGAGACCCAGTACTTC. It encodes CASSSQGPGETQYF.

CDR3 sequence: CASSLRASGTQETQYF. CDR3 in DNA: TGCGCCAGCAGCTTGAGGGCTAGCGGGACTCAAGAGACCCAGTACTTC. The rearrangement uses TRBV5-1 and TRBJ2-5; TRBD2 agrees at 9 bases. Germline CDR1 SGHRS, CDR2 YFSETQ. V lost 1 base and J lost 2; bases outside the gene matches: 6. The CDR3 spans 16 residues.

This clone was seen a few times. The gene calls are TRBV4-1 and TRBJ1-1; D remains unclear. CDR3 length equals 15 residues. Germline V lookup: CDR1 MGHRA, CDR2 YSYEKL. Trimming took 4 bases from V and 4 from J, leaving 16 bases between them. CDR3 sequence (DNA): TGCGCCAGCAGCCTAAACTGGGGAGCGAGCACTGAAGCTTTCTTT. The encoded protein is CASSLNWGASTEAFF.

CDR3 region: CASSLRGRAGEQYF. The CDR3 bases are TGTGCCAGCAGCTTACGCGGGAGGGCGGGCGAGCAGTACTTC. The chain uses TRBV7-8 and TRBJ2-7; 9 bases are shared with TRBD2. J gave up 6 bases and V 2 bases, and 5 bases lay outside the gene matches. The CDR3 length is 14 residues. The germline V gene encodes CDR1 SGHVS and CDR2 FQNEAQ.

This chain connects TRBV6-5 to TRBJ1-6; TRBD1 might be the D (5 bases). The V end was cut by 1 base, the J end by 5 bases, with 9 bases between. Germline loops: CDR1 MNHEY, CDR2 SVGAGI. The CDR3 loop spans 15 amino acids. The CDR3 spells CASSYFAGDNSPLHF. The DNA of the CDR3 is TGTGCCAGCAGTTACTTCGCGGGGGATAATTCACCCCTCCACTTT.

The J gene is TRBJ2-1, the V gene TRBV7-2, with 11 bases fitting TRBD1. J lost 2 bases, V lost 5 bases, and 2 bases had no gene match. Looked up from germline, CDR1 is SGHTA and CDR2 is FQGNSA. The CDR3 has 15 amino acids. The DNA for the CDR3 is TGTGCCAGCAGCGCGGGACAGGGGGCCTACAATGAGCAGTTCTTC. This sequence encodes CASSAGQGAYNEQFF.